This section outlines one T cell receptor beta chain sequence together with its context. Authors' analysis steps: Reference gene primer amplification gave nucleated cell count estimates. Sequencing was performed with immunoSEQ multiplex PCR; in TCRdb, only in-frame clones are kept and a portion is missing. The DNA gave D and trimming, while V, J and clone size come from that table. Seen here are fewer than 500,000 clones, over 85% observed once, and the top ten hold roughly 0.76%. The data were taken from a study of blood T cell repertoires in COVID-19. At the level of the study: The United States, Italy and Spain were the sources of the acute and convalescent COVID-19 samples. The analysed material was cDNA or gDNA that came from T cells, B-cell-depleted T cells, or PBMCs.

Seattle patients were enrolled while actively infected and followed longitudinally. The sequencing input was peripheral blood. This TCR came from a man aged 18-30 years with COVID-19, enrolled during active disease.

The CDR3 DNA sequence: TGCGCCAGCAGCTTGTCCATTGCGGGGCCCGATGAGCAGTTCTTC. This gives the protein CASSLSIAGPDEQFF. The chain couples TRBV5-1 to TRBJ2-1; D might be TRBD2 (6 bases). Germline assignment: CDR1 SGHRS and CDR2 YFSETQ. The CDR3 consists of 15 residues. The V end was cut by 1 base, the J end by 8 bases, with 16 bases between. Based on the CDR3 plus reference TRBV5-1 and TRBJ2-1, the full variable domain is KAGVTQTPRYLIKTRGQQVTLSCSPISGHRSVSWYQQTPGQGLQFLFEYFSETQRNKGNFPGRFSGRQFSNSRSEMNVSTLELGDSALYLCASSLSIAGPDEQFFGPGTRLTVL.